This note documents a single TCR beta chain sequence. These data are taken from a study of immune evolution from preneoplasia to lung adenocarcinoma. The protocol was immunoSEQ multiplex PCR, while the TCRdb copy is restricted to in-frame clones and leaves out a portion. The repertoire holds approximately 5,400 clones, with 75% to 90% as singletons. The sequenced sample was FFPE invasive lung adenocarcinoma tissue. This TCR derives from a person aged 50-69 years with lung adenocarcinoma.

The CDR3 sequence: CASSLFETGFEGKLFF. The CDR3 DNA follows: TGTGCCAGCAGCTTATTTGAGACGGGCTTTGAGGGAAAACTGTTTTTT. The chain is built from TRBV11-2 and TRBJ1-4; D is uncertain. This CDR3 region has 16 residues. Germline lookup yields CDR1 SGHAT and CDR2 FQNNGV. V was pared by 2 bases and J by 10 bases, with 20 bases between.